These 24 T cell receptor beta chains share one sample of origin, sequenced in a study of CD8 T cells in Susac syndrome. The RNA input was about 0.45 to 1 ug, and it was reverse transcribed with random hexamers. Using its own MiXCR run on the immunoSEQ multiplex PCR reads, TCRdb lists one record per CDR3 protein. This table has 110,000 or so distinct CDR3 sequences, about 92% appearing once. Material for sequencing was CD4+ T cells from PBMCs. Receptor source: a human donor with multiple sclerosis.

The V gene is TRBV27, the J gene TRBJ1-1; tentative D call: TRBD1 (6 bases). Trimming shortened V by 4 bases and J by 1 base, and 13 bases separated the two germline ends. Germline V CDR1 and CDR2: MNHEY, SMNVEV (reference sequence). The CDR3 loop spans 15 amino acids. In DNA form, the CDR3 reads TGTGCCAGCAGTTATAACAGGGCTGCGAACACTGAAGCTTTCTTT. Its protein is CASSYNRAANTEAFF.

The CDR3 nucleotides read TGTGCCAGCAGCTCAGGGGGGGAGAACACTGAAGCTTTCTTT. Its protein product is CASSSGGENTEAFF. The chain joins TRBV5-4 to TRBJ1-1, with TRBD1 identical over 7 bases. The germline CDR1 and CDR2 sequences are SGHNT and YYREEE (reference sequence). This CDR3 has 14 residues. The ends lost 3 bases at V and 1 base at J; junction bases unmatched: 3.

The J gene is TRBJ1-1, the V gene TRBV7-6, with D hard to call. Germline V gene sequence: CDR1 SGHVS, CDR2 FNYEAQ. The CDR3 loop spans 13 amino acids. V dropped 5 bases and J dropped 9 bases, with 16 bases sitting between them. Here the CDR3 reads CASSESQGIKAFF. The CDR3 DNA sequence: TGTGCCAGCAGCGAATCCCAAGGGATCAAAGCTTTCTTT.

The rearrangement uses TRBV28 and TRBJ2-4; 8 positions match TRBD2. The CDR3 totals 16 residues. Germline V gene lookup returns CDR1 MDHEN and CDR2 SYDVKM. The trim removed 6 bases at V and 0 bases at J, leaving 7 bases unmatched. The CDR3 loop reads CASRPGGAGAKNIQYF. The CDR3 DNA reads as TGTGCCAGCAGACCCGGGGGGGCAGGAGCCAAAAACATTCAGTACTTC.

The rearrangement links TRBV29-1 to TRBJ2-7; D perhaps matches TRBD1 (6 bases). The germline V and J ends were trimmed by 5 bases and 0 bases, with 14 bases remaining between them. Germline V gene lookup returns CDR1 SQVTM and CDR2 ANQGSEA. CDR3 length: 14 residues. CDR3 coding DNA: TGCAGCGTTTACCGGGACATCAACTCCTACGAGCAGTACTTC. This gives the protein CSVYRDINSYEQYF.

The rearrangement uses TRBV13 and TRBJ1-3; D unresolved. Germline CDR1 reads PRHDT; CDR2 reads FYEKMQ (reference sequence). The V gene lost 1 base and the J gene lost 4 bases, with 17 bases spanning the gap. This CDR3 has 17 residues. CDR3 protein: CASSLEGRAAIGNTIYF. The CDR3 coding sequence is TGTGCCAGCAGCTTAGAGGGCCGGGCCGCTATCGGAAACACCATATATTTT.

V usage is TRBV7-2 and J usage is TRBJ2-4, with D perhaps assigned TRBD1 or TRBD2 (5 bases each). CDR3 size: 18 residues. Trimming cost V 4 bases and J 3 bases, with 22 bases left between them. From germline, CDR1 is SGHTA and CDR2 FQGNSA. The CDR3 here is CASSSPRDRYGDKNIQYF. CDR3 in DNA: TGTGCCAGCAGCTCCCCTAGGGACCGATATGGGGACAAAAACATTCAGTACTTC.

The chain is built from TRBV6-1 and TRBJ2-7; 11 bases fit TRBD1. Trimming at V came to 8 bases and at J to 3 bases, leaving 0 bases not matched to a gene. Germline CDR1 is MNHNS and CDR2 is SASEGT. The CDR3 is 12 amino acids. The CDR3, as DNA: TGTGCCAGCGGGACAGGGGGCTACGAGCAGTACTTC. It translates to CASGTGGYEQYF.

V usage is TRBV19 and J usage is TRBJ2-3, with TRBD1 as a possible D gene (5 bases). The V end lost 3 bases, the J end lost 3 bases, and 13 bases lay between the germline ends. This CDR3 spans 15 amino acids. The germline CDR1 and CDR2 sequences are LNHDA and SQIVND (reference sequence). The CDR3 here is CASSMVQVGTDTQYF. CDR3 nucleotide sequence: TGTGCCAGTAGTATGGTACAGGTGGGGACAGATACGCAGTATTTT. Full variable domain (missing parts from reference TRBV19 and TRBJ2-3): DGGITQSPKYLFRKEGQNVTLSCEQNLNHDAMYWYRQDPGQGLRLIYYSQIVNDFQKGDIAEGYSVSREKKESFPLTVTSAQKNPTAFYLCASSMVQVGTDTQYFGPGTRLTVL.

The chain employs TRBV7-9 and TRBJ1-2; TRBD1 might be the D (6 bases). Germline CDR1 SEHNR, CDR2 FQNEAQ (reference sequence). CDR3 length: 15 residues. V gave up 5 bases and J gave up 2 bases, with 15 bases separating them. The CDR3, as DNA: TGTGCCAGCAGCGCAACGGGACATGGGAACTATGGCTACACCTTC. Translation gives CASSATGHGNYGYTF.

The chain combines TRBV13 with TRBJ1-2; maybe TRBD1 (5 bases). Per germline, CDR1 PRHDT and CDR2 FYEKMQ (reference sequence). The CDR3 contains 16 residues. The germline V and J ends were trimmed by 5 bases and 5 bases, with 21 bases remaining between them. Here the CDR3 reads CASSRGSRAPTYGYTF. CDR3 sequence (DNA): TGTGCCAGCAGCCGCGGTTCCAGGGCCCCGACTTATGGCTACACCTTC. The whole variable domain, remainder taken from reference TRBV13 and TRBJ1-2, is AAGVIQSPRHLIKEKRETATLKCYPIPRHDTVYWYQQGPGQDPQFLISFYEKMQSDKGSIPDRFSAQQFSDYHSELNMSSLELGDSALYFCASSRGSRAPTYGYTFGSGTRLTVV.

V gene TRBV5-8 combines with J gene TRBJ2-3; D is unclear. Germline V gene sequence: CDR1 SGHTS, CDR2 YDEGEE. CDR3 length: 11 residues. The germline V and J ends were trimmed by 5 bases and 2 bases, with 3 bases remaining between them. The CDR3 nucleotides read TGTGCCAGCAGATACACAGATACGCAGTATTTT. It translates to CASRYTDTQYF.

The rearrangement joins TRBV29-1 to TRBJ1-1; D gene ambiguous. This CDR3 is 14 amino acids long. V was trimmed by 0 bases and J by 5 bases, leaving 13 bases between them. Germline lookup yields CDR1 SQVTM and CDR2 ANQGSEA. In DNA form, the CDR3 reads TGCAGCGTTGAAGAAGGGAGGGCCTATACTGAAGCTTTCTTT. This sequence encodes CSVEEGRAYTEAFF.

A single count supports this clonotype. The CDR3 here is CASSQTILSYEQYF. DNA of the CDR3: TGTGCCAGCAGTCAAACTATCTTATCCTACGAGCAGTACTTC. The gene calls are TRBV12-3 or TRBV12-4 and TRBJ2-7; no firm D call. With 5 bases removed from V and 1 base from J, the gap between germline ends came to 12 bases. CDR3 size: 14 residues.

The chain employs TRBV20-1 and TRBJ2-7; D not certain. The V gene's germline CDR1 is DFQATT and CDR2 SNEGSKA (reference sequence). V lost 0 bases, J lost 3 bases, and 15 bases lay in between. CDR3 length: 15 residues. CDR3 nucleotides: TGCAGTGCTAGAGATGAAAGATTAATAAACTACGAGCAGTACTTC. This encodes CSARDERLINYEQYF.

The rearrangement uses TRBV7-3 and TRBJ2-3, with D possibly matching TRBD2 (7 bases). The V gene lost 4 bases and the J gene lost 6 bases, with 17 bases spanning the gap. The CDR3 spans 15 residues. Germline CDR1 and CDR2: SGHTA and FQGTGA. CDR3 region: CASSSAGATGDTQYF. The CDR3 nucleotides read TGTGCCAGCAGCTCCGCGGGGGCCACTGGGGATACGCAGTATTTT.

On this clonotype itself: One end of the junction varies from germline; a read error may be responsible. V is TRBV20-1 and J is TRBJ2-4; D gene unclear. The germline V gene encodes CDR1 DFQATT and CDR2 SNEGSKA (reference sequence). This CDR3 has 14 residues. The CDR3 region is CSASHWVAQNIQYF. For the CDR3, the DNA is TGCAGTGCTTCTCATTGGGTAGCCCAAAACATTCAGTACTTC.

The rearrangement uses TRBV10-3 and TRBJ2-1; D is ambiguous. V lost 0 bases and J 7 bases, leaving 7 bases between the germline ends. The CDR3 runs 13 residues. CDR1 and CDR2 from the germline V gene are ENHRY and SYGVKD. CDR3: CAISESRSNEQFF. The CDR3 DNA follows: TGTGCCATCAGTGAGTCCAGGAGTAATGAGCAGTTCTTC.

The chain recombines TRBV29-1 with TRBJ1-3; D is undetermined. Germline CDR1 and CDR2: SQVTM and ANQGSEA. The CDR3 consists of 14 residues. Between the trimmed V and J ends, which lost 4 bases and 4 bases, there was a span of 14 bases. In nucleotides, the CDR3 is TGCAGCGTTGTCCCCCGGACCCCCGGAAACACCATATATTTT. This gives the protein CSVVPRTPGNTIYF.

CDR3 region: CASSPSEAAQETQYF. CDR3 bases: TGTGCCAGCTCACCAAGTGAGGCGGCGCAAGAGACCCAGTACTTC. This chain joins TRBV18 and TRBJ2-5; no firm D call. Germline loops: CDR1 KGHSH, CDR2 LQKENI. This CDR3 comprises 15 residues. V was pared by 2 bases and J by 2 bases, with 12 bases between.

CDR3 sequence (DNA): TGTGCCAGCAGCCGGGGCCCACCTTTCTCTGGAAACACCATATATTTT. Its protein product is CASSRGPPFSGNTIYF. The V call is TRBV2, the J call TRBJ1-3; a possible D gene is TRBD1 (5 bases). The CDR3 is 16 amino acids. V lost 6 bases to trimming and J lost 0 bases, with 15 bases between them. Germline V gene lookup returns CDR1 SNHLY and CDR2 FYNNEI.

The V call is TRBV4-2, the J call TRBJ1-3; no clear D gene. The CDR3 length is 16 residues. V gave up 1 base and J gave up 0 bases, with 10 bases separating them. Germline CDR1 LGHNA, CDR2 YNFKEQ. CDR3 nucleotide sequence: TGTGCCAGCAGCCAAGTAATGTCCAGCTCTGGAAACACCATATATTTT. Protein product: CASSQVMSSSGNTIYF.

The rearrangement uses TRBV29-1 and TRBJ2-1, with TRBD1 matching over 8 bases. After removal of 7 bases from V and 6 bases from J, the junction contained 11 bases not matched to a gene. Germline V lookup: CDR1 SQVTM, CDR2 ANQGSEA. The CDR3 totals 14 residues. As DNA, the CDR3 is TGCAGCGCAAAAACAGGGGGTGGTGGCAATGAGCAGTTCTTC. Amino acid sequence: CSAKTGGGGNEQFF.

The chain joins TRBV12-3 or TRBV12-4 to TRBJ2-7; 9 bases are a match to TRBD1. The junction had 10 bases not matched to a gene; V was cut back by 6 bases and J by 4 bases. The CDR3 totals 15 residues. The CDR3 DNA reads TGTGCCAGCAGGATCCAACAGGGGGCGGATTACGAGCAGTACTTC. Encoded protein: CASRIQQGADYEQYF.